These 21 T cell receptor beta chains originate from one sample sequenced in a study of shared clonotypes between healthy human individuals. The table came from immunoSEQ multiplex PCR; TCRdb's copy has only in-frame clones and leaves some out. The table includes roughly 2.2 million clones, roughly 92% detected once. Sequencing input: naive CD4+ T cells from PBMCs. The subset denotes: CD45RA+ positively selected. The receptors derive from a man younger than 30 in good health. Some clones in this sample may be carry-over from other donors' samples.

J is TRBJ2-7 and V is TRBV19, with 8 bases fitting TRBD1. Losses at the gene ends were 6 bases for V and 0 bases for J; bases not matched to a gene: 7. Germline assignment: CDR1 LNHDA and CDR2 SQIVND (reference sequence). This CDR3 region has 15 residues. The CDR3 DNA reads as TGTGCCAGTAGCCGCAGGGGGCCGAGCTCCTACGAGCAGTACTTC. Residues: CASSRRGPSSYEQYF.

The DNA for the CDR3 is TGTGCCAGCAGCTTCTCAGGGGCGGATCAGCCCCAGCATTTT. Encoded protein: CASSFSGADQPQHF. The chain combines TRBV7-8 with TRBJ1-5, with D perhaps matching TRBD1 (6 bases). Germline CDR1 reads SGHVS; CDR2 reads FQNEAQ. V gave up 3 bases and J gave up 5 bases, with 11 bases separating them. The CDR3 loop spans 14 amino acids.

The chain couples TRBV6-1 to TRBJ2-3; TRBD1 aligns across 8 bases. Germline assignment: CDR1 MNHNS and CDR2 SASEGT. This CDR3 contains 16 residues. V lost 1 base and J lost 0; bases outside the gene matches: 3. In DNA, the CDR3 is TGTGCCAGCAGTGAAGAATGGACAGGGAGCACAGATACGCAGTATTTT. As protein: CASSEEWTGSTDTQYF.

The chain joins TRBV4-1 to TRBJ2-7; TRBD2 matches 10 bases. V lost 3 bases, J lost 3 bases, and 11 bases stayed unmatched. The CDR3 has 17 amino acids. Germline-derived CDR1 and CDR2 are MGHRA and YSYEKL. CDR3 protein: CASSQGLAGAQFYEQYF. The CDR3 DNA reads TGCGCCAGCAGCCAGGGCCTAGCGGGAGCACAATTCTACGAGCAGTACTTC.

The chain is built from TRBV5-4 and TRBJ2-7; 9 positions match TRBD1. This CDR3 is 15 amino acids long. V lost 4 bases to trimming and J lost 0 bases; unmatched junction nucleotides: 5. CDR1 and CDR2 (germline): SGHNT, YYREEE (reference sequence). The CDR3: CASSGGQGTSYEQYF. In DNA, the CDR3 is TGTGCCAGCAGCGGGGGACAGGGCACCTCCTACGAGCAGTACTTC.

This clone was counted a single time. The chain has TRBV5-6 and TRBJ1-3; D is unresolved. Trimming stripped 1 base from V and 2 bases from J, with 10 bases between. Germline V gene sequence: CDR1 SGHDT, CDR2 YYEEEE. CDR3 size: 15 residues. The CDR3 nucleotides read TGTGCCAGCAGCTTGCCGGGAGAAGCTGGAAACACCATATATTTT. It yields the protein CASSLPGEAGNTIYF.

J is TRBJ2-5 and V is TRBV7-9, with TRBD2 matching 7 bases. The CDR3 runs to 16 residues. Germline V gives CDR1 SEHNR, CDR2 FQNEAQ (reference sequence). V lost 5 bases, J lost 4 bases, and 13 bases stayed unmatched. The CDR3 DNA is TGTGCCAGCAGCACCCTACTAGCGACCCTCGGAGAGACCCAGTACTTC. It codes for CASSTLLATLGETQYF.

This clone has only a few counts. This sequence joins TRBV15 and TRBJ2-5, with D tentatively TRBD1 (6 bases). Trimming left V 1 base short and J 0 bases short, with 6 bases between. The CDR3 sequence is 14 residues long. Looked up from germline, CDR1 is LNHNV and CDR2 is YYDKDF (reference sequence). The CDR3 is CATSRGTDQETQYF. The DNA of the CDR3 is TGTGCCACCAGCAGAGGGACAGACCAAGAGACCCAGTACTTC.

This chain links TRBV12-2 with TRBJ2-5; no check of the table's D call, TRBD2, against the DNA was made. TRBV12-2 is an annotated pseudogene. The CDR3 length is 15 residues. The DNA for the CDR3 is TGTGCAAGTCGCTTAGTAGGTAGCGGGGAAGAGACCCAGTACTTC. Residues: CASRLVGSGEETQYF.

This chain links TRBV7-8 with TRBJ2-1; D is possibly TRBD1 (5 bases). Germline V gives CDR1 SGHVS, CDR2 FQNEAQ. Trimming pared 5 bases from V and 4 bases from J, leaving 9 bases between. The CDR3 runs 13 residues. The CDR3 reads CASSIAGYNEQFF. CDR3 DNA sequence: TGTGCCAGCAGCATCGCAGGGTACAATGAGCAGTTCTTC.

V is TRBV4-1 and J is TRBJ2-1; D is unclear. The germline V gene encodes CDR1 MGHRA and CDR2 YSYEKL. Trimming took off 1 base at V and 5 bases at J, with 12 bases between the two ends. The CDR3 is made up of 15 amino acids. In DNA form, the CDR3 reads TGCGCCAGCAGCCAAGGAACGACTGTAAACAATGAGCAGTTCTTC. This gives the protein CASSQGTTVNNEQFF.

This chain joins TRBV6-1 and TRBJ2-7; 7 positions match TRBD1. V shed 7 bases and J 2 bases; nucleotides not matched to a gene: 8. Germline CDR1 MNHNS, CDR2 SASEGT. The CDR3 extends over 14 amino acids. The CDR3 reads CASIDREGAYEQYF. Here the CDR3 DNA reads TGTGCCAGCATAGACAGGGAAGGGGCCTACGAGCAGTACTTC.

The J gene is TRBJ1-2, the V gene TRBV7-8, with D perhaps TRBD1 (6 bases). The ends were cut back, 8 bases at V and 4 bases at J, with 23 bases in the middle. Germline V gene sequence: CDR1 SGHVS, CDR2 FQNEAQ. The CDR3 spans 16 residues. CDR3 residues: CASVTGAGASTYGYTF. CDR3 bases: TGTGCCAGCGTGACGGGCGCGGGGGCCAGCACCTATGGCTACACCTTC.

A few counts support this clone. The chain has TRBV7-3 and TRBJ2-1; D unclear. V was cut by 2 bases and J by 7 bases, with 9 bases left in between. The germline V gene has CDR1 SGHTA and CDR2 FQGTGA. The CDR3 sequence is 13 residues long. CDR3 residues: CASSLSPPNEQFF. As DNA, the CDR3 is TGTGCCAGCAGCTTATCGCCCCCAAATGAGCAGTTCTTC.

V usage is TRBV7-9 and J usage is TRBJ2-2, with D tentatively TRBD1 or TRBD2 (5 bases each). Germline values: CDR1 SEHNR, CDR2 FQNEAQ (reference sequence). This CDR3 is 13 amino acids long. V was cut by 7 bases and J by 7 bases, with 13 bases left in between. The CDR3 sequence: CASKGSRSGELFF. As DNA, the CDR3 is TGTGCCAGCAAGGGGAGTAGGAGCGGGGAGCTGTTTTTT.

The rearrangement links TRBV18 to TRBJ2-3, with 8 bases identical to TRBD2. Trimming at V came to 3 bases and at J to 4 bases, leaving 3 bases not matched to a gene. The CDR3 has 14 amino acids. Germline V lookup: CDR1 KGHSH, CDR2 LQKENI. CDR3 protein: CASSPRTSPDTQYF. The CDR3 bases are TGTGCCAGCTCACCCCGGACTAGCCCAGATACGCAGTATTTT. Combining the CDR3 with reference TRBV18 and TRBJ2-3 gives the whole variable domain NAGVMQNPRHLVRRRGQEARLRCSPMKGHSHVYWYRQLPEEGLKFMVYLQKENIIDESGMPKERFSAEFPKEGPSILRIQQVVRGDSAAYFCASSPRTSPDTQYFGPGTRLTVL.

Points on this clone: Other DNA sequences in the same sample also yield this CDR3. The genes are TRBV5-1 and TRBJ1-1; no clear D. V lost 0 bases, J lost 4 bases, and 10 bases lay in between. The CDR3 consists of 14 residues. Per germline, CDR1 SGHRS and CDR2 YFSETQ. DNA for the CDR3: TGCGCCAGCAGCTTGGGCGTAGGAGGCACTGAAGCTTTCTTT. Translation: CASSLGVGGTEAFF.

The V gene is TRBV2, the J gene TRBJ1-1; no firm D call. The V gene lost 7 bases and the J gene lost 3 bases, with 12 bases spanning the gap. The germline V gene has CDR1 SNHLY and CDR2 FYNNEI. This CDR3 region has 13 residues. CDR3 DNA: TGTGCCAGCATGATAGAGTTAGACACTGAAGCTTTCTTT. This gives the protein CASMIELDTEAFF.

About this clone itself: The junction departs from germline at one end; a sequencing error may be responsible. The chain links TRBV11-2 to TRBJ2-7, with no clear D. The CDR3 length is 15 residues. Looked up from germline, CDR1 is SGHAT and CDR2 is FQNNGV. The CDR3 is CASSQDRARTYEQYF. DNA of the CDR3: TGCGCCAGCAGCCAAGATCGGGCCAGAACCTACGAGCAGTACTTC.

The chain employs TRBV9 and TRBJ2-7; D remains ambiguous. Germline V gives CDR1 SGDLS, CDR2 YYNGEE. The CDR3 runs 14 residues. V dropped 3 bases and J dropped 2 bases, with 12 bases sitting between them. This CDR3 reads CASSATGIAYEQYF. The CDR3 DNA reads TGTGCCAGCAGCGCGACTGGCATCGCCTACGAGCAGTACTTC.

The DNA for the CDR3 is TGCGCCAGCAGCCAAGGGAGGTGGGACACGTACGAGCAGTACTTC. This codes for CASSQGRWDTYEQYF. The chain is built from TRBV4-1 and TRBJ2-7; D is possibly TRBD1 (6 bases). Germline V gene data show CDR1 as MGHRA and CDR2 as YSYEKL. This CDR3 has 15 residues. The V end lost 1 base, the J end lost 4 bases, and 14 bases lay between the germline ends.